Listed below are T cell receptor beta chains from one sample, sequenced in a study of regulatory T cells in long-lasting Graves disease. TCRdb itself ran the multiplex PCR reads through MiXCR, one entry per CDR3 protein. The repertoire holds roughly 350,000 distinct CDR3 sequences, 15% to 20% seen once, with about 32% in the top ten. The sample also formed part of further work on T cells in Graves' hyperthyroidism and ophthalmopathy.

Sequenced material: peripheral blood mononuclear cells (PBMCs), taken at new diagnosis, from a patient treated with antithyroid drugs. These receptors were obtained from a man aged 35 to 55 with Graves disease. Each CDR3 is given with its conserved first and last residue. A D gene is named only where the DNA matches it firmly. Clone size appears in some rows only: once, few, many, or a class for an expanded clone.

TRBJ1-1 | many | TRBD1 | TRBV20-1 | TGCAGTGCCCTAACAGGGGCCTTCAACACTGAAGCTTTCTTT | CSALTGAFNTEAFF
TRBJ1-1 | many | - | TRBV11-3 | TGTGCCAGCAGCCCGGGAGGCACTGAAGCTTTCTTT | CASSPGGTEAFF
TRBJ2-2 | - | - | TRBV7-2 | TGTGCCAGCAGCTTAGGGTTCCCGGGCGCCACGAACACCGGGGAGCTGTTTTTT | CASSLGFPGATNTGELFF
TRBJ2-3 | few | - | TRBV20-1 | TGCAGTGCGGGGCCGGGAGTAGATACGCAGTATTTT | CSAGPGVDTQYF
TRBJ2-1 | - | - | TRBV7-2 | TGTGCCAGCAGCTACGACAGATACAATGAGCAGTTCTTC | CASSYDRYNEQFF
TRBJ1-4 | many | TRBD1 | TRBV15 | TGTGCCACCAGCGACCAGGGGGCACCTAATGAAAAACTGTTTTTT | CATSDQGAPNEKLFF
TRBJ2-3 | many | TRBD1 | TRBV24-1 | TGTGCCACCAGTGAACCGGGACAGGGGACAGATACGCAGTATTTT | CATSEPGQGTDTQYF
TRBJ1-6 | many | TRBD1 | TRBV6-1 | TGTGCCAGCAGTGCCACTATGGACAGGAAACTTTCACCCCTCCACTTT | CASSATMDRKLSPLHF
TRBJ1-4 | many | - | TRBV2 | TGTGCCAGCACCCCAGACAGTACGAATGAAAAACTGTTTTTT | CASTPDSTNEKLFF
TRBJ2-3 | - | TRBD2 | TRBV7-2 | TGTGCCAGCAGCCTCACTAGCGGGAAGGGGTGGGATACGCAGTATTTT | CASSLTSGKGWDTQYF
TRBJ2-2 | few | - | TRBV28 | TGTGCCAGCAGTTGGGGGGGCAACACCGGGGAGCTGTTTTTT | CASSWGGNTGELFF
TRBJ1-1 | many | - | TRBV11-2 | TGTGCCAGCAGCTTAGCGCCGGCCGGGGGTCGGGCTGAAGCTTTCTTT | CASSLAPAGGRAEAFF
TRBJ2-3 | many | - | TRBV11-3 | TGTGCCAGCAGCCCGCGCACGGCGGATACGCAGTATTTT | CASSPRTADTQYF
TRBJ2-1 | - | - | TRBV4-1 | TGCGCCAGCAGCCAAGATCGTCGAGGGACGGTGGACTACAATGAGCAGTTCTTC | CASSQDRRGTVDYNEQFF
TRBJ1-2 | - | - | TRBV12-3/TRBV12-4 | TGTGCCAGCAGAAAAGGGTCGAACTATGGCTACACCTTC | CASRKGSNYGYTF
TRBJ2-2 | - | - | TRBV5-1 | TGCGCCAGCAGCTTCACTCCCATAGGCAGGGGTTTCACCGGGGAGCTGTTTTTT | CASSFTPIGRGFTGELFF
TRBJ2-5 | many | TRBD1 | TRBV6-1 | TGTGCCAGCAACCTCCCAGGGGGAGAGACCCAGTACTTC | CASNLPGGETQYF
TRBJ1-1 | few | - | TRBV19 | TGTGCCACTAGACCGGTTCTGAACACTGAAGCTTTCTTT | CATRPVLNTEAFF
TRBJ1-3 | few | TRBD1 | TRBV4-2 | TGTGCCAGCAGCCAAGGAAGCGGGACAGTAGCTGGAAACACCATATATTTT | CASSQGSGTVAGNTIYF
TRBJ1-2 | few | TRBD1 | TRBV5-1 | TGCGCCAGCAGCTTCAGGGGGCTTACCTATGGCTACACCTTC | CASSFRGLTYGYTF
TRBJ2-2 | few | TRBD1 | TRBV6-2/TRBV6-3 | TGTGCCAGCAGTTACTCCTACAGGGGGAACACCGGGGAGCTGTTTTTT | CASSYSYRGNTGELFF
TRBJ2-5 | many | - | TRBV6-2/TRBV6-3 | TGTGCCAGCAGTGAGGGGTACTCGGGAGACGGTGAGACCCAGTACTTC | CASSEGYSGDGETQYF
TRBJ2-3 | few | TRBD2 | TRBV7-2 | TGCGCCAGCAGCCAGAGGACTAGCCTCACAGATACGCAGTATTTT | CASSQRTSLTDTQYF
TRBJ1-2 | many | - | TRBV20-1 | TGCAGTGCTAGGACGACAGGAAGAGACGACTACACCTTC | CSARTTGRDDYTF
TRBJ2-7 | few | - | TRBV18 | TGTGCCAGCTCACCACAAGGGCTGATCGTGCAGTACTTC | CASSPQGLIVQYF
TRBJ1-4 | - | - | TRBV5-1 | TGCGCCAGCAGCCTTCAGGGTTCAGGAAAACTGTTTTTT | CASSLQGSGKLFF
TRBJ1-1 | - | - | TRBV30 | TGTGCCTGGAGGGCGGAGGGGATGAACACTGAAGCTTTCTTT | CAWRAEGMNTEAFF
TRBJ1-5 | many | - | TRBV28 | TGTGCCAGCAGCCCTTTGGGTTGGGACAATCAGCCCCAGCATTTT | CASSPLGWDNQPQHF
TRBJ2-3 | many | - | TRBV7-9 | TGTGCCAGCAGCCCCGGACTAGGGGGAACAGATACGCAGTATTTT | CASSPGLGGTDTQYF
TRBJ2-7 | few | TRBD2 | TRBV5-5 | TGTGCCAGCAGCTTGGCGGGGGGTCGAATCTACGAGCAGTACTTC | CASSLAGGRIYEQYF
TRBJ2-1 | many | - | TRBV6-5 | TGTGCCAGCAGTTACTCGAGTCTCGGTGGGGATGAGCAGTTCTTC | CASSYSSLGGDEQFF
TRBJ1-6 | many | - | TRBV2 | TGTGCCAGCAGTTCATGGGCTACAGGACCCCTCCACTTT | CASSSWATGPLHF
TRBJ2-2 | many | - | TRBV30 | TGTGCCTGGAGTTATCTTCTCGGGGAGCTGTTTTTT | CAWSYLLGELFF
TRBJ2-3 | few | TRBD2 | TRBV19 | TGTGCCAGTAGTTCGGCCCTTAGCGGGGGTCCTGCCGCAGATACGCAGTATTTT | CASSSALSGGPAADTQYF
TRBJ1-4 | - | TRBD1 | TRBV5-1 | TGCGCCAGCAGCGCGGACAGGGCTAATGAAAAACTATTTTTT | CASSADRANEKLFF
TRBJ2-7 | many | TRBD1 | TRBV5-1 | TGCGCCAGCAGACAGGGGACCCACGAGCAGTACTTC | CASRQGTHEQYF
TRBJ1-2 | many | TRBD1 | TRBV20-1 | TGCAGTGCTGGGACAGCTAACTATGGCTACACCTTC | CSAGTANYGYTF
TRBJ2-3 | - | TRBD1 | TRBV28 | TGTGCCACCCGGGACAGGGGGGTTACAGATACGCAGTATTTT | CATRDRGVTDTQYF
TRBJ2-3 | many | TRBD2 | TRBV7-3 | TGTGCCAGCAGCTTATTTGCGGGGGGAACAGATACGCAGTATTTT | CASSLFAGGTDTQYF
TRBJ1-1 | many | - | TRBV6-2/TRBV6-3 | TGTGCCAGCAGTTGGGTTATGAACACTGAAGCTTTCTTT | CASSWVMNTEAFF
TRBJ2-3 | many | - | TRBV5-1 | TGCGCCAGCACCGAGGACAGCGGAGATACGCAGTATTTT | CASTEDSGDTQYF
TRBJ1-5 | many | - | TRBV9 | TGTGCCAGCAGCGTAGGGGCAACCGGCAATCAGCCCCAGCATTTT | CASSVGATGNQPQHF
TRBJ2-1 | many | - | TRBV9 | TGTGCCAGCAGCGTAACCACGACAGGTTCCTACAATGAGCAGTTCTTC | CASSVTTTGSYNEQFF
TRBJ2-2 | - | - | TRBV7-8 | TGTGCCAGCAGCTTAAGGGAAACCGGGGAGCTGTTTTTT | CASSLRETGELFF
TRBJ2-1 | many | TRBD2 | TRBV5-1 | TGCGCCAGCAGCCTCGATACGGGGGGGACCTACAATGAGCAGTTCTTC | CASSLDTGGTYNEQFF
TRBJ2-3 | many | - | TRBV24-1 | TGTGCCACCAGCCTACAGGGCTTCACAGATACGCAGTATTTT | CATSLQGFTDTQYF
TRBJ2-5 | many | - | TRBV5-1 | TGCGCCAGCAGCTTGGAGGGTATGCAAGAGACCCAGTACTTC | CASSLEGMQETQYF
TRBJ2-1 | many | - | TRBV24-1 | TGTGCCACCAGTGATGCGGGACGCTCCTACAATGAGCAGTTCTTC | CATSDAGRSYNEQFF
TRBJ2-2 | few | TRBD2 | TRBV2 | TGTGCCGGCGGGGGGCTGGGAAACACCGGGGAGCTGTTTTTT | CAGGGLGNTGELFF
TRBJ1-5 | many | - | TRBV6-2/TRBV6-3 | TGTGCCAGCAGTTACTGGGGGGGCAATCAGCCCCAGCATTTT | CASSYWGGNQPQHF
TRBJ2-5 | - | - | TRBV7-9 | TGTGCCAGCAGCTTAGTAACCCAAACTAGGACCCAGTACTTC | CASSLVTQTRTQYF
TRBJ2-2 | - | - | TRBV4-1 | TGCGCCAGCAGCCTCCCTCTAAGGGGCAGGGGAATCGGGGAGCTGTTTTTT | CASSLPLRGRGIGELFF
TRBJ2-5 | - | - | TRBV11-3 | TGTGCCAGCAGCCCTTCTGGAGTAGAAGAGACCCAGTACTTC | CASSPSGVEETQYF
TRBJ2-7 | many | TRBD1 | TRBV3-1 | TGTGCCAGCAGCCATCGGCGACAGGGGGCCCACGAGCAGTACTTC | CASSHRRQGAHEQYF
TRBJ2-1 | many | TRBD1 | TRBV6-1 | TGTGCCAGCTCACTCACCTTATCTTCACAGGGGAATGAGCAGTTCTTC | CASSLTLSSQGNEQFF
TRBJ2-5 | many | - | TRBV6-1 | TGTGCCAGAAGGATCAACCGGGACTCTCGAGAGACCCAGTACTTC | CARRINRDSRETQYF